This T cell receptor beta chain is from a study of T-cell reconstitution after alpha-beta-depleted transplantation in children. This clonotype was detected many times. Researchers prepared the TCRbeta library using unique molecular identifiers, the study reports. MiXCR, applied by TCRdb to the PCR reads, yields one record per CDR3 protein. Here the sample spans 190,000 or so distinct CDR3 sequences, 6.5% to 7.5% being singletons. The receptor was isolated from a human donor who donated a stem cell graft to a child with Wiskott-Aldrich syndrome. The sample in question was PBMCs from the stem cell graft donor, obtained from the stem cell graft.

In DNA form, the CDR3 reads TGTGCCAGCAGCTTAGGGAAATTCGAGCAGTACTTC. As protein: CASSLGKFEQYF. The J gene is TRBJ2-7, the V gene TRBV7-8; D is undetermined. The length of the CDR3 is 12 residues. Germline V lookup: CDR1 SGHVS, CDR2 FQNEAQ. V was pared by 1 base and J by 6 bases, with 7 bases between.